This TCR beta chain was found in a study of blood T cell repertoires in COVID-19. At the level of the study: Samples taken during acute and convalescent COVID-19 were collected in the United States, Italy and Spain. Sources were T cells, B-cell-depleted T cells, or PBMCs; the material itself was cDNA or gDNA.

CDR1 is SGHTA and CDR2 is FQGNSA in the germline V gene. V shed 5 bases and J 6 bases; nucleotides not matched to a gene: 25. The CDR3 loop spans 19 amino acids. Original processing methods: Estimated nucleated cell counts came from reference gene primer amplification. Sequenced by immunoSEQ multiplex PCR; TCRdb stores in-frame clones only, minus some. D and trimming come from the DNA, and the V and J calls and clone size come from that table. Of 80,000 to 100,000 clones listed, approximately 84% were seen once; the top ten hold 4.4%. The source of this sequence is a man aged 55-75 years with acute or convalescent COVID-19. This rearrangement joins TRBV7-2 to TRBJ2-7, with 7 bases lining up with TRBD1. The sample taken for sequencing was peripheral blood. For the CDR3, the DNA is TGTGCCAGCAGCCCATTAAGGCGACAGGGAAGGGAAAGGAGCTTCGAGCAGTACTTC. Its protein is CASSPLRRQGRERSFEQYF.